The 17 T cell receptor beta chains listed next were all sequenced from one sample in a study of blood T cell repertoires in COVID-19. The method was immunoSEQ multiplex PCR; TCRdb's version includes in-frame clones alone and lacks a portion of them. The sample shows approximately 330,000 clones, approximately 86% of them seen only once. Sequencing was done on a sample of PBMCs or T cells enriched from blood (not recorded which). These receptors all come from a woman aged 40 to 50 with acute COVID-19.

The chain couples TRBV5-1 to TRBJ2-7; 7 bases line up with TRBD1. The CDR3 has 14 amino acids. The V gene's germline CDR1 is SGHRS and CDR2 YFSETQ. The J segment lost 0 bases and the V segment lost 2 bases, leaving 2 bases of the junction unmatched. CDR3 nucleotide sequence: TGCGCCAGCAGCTTACGACAGGGCTCCTACGAGCAGTACTTC. It is translated as CASSLRQGSYEQYF.

The chain links TRBV4-1 to TRBJ2-3; 9 bases agree with TRBD2. The V gene end was trimmed by 8 bases and the J gene end by 3 bases; junction bases not matched to a gene: 9. The CDR3 has 15 amino acids. CDR1 and CDR2 (germline): MGHRA, YSYEKL. The CDR3 DNA is TGCGCCAGCGCGGCAGCGGGGGGTAAGACAGATACGCAGTATTTT. Protein product: CASAAAGGKTDTQYF.

The rearrangement joins TRBV6-5 to TRBJ1-4, with D maybe TRBD1 (5 bases). The V end was cut by 7 bases, the J end by 8 bases, with 14 bases between. CDR1 and CDR2 (germline): MNHEY, SVGAGI. CDR3 length: 13 residues. The chain's CDR3 is CASTRKRGEKLFF. For the CDR3, the DNA is TGTGCCAGCACCAGAAAACGGGGGGAAAAACTGTTTTTT.

The rearrangement uses TRBV6-5 and TRBJ1-6; TRBD1 matches 9 bases. The germline V gene has CDR1 MNHEY and CDR2 SVGAGI. This CDR3 is built from 14 residues. V was pared by 8 bases and J by 3 bases, with 2 bases of the junction left unmatched. Here the CDR3 reads CASQTGGYNSPLHF. CDR3 DNA: TGTGCCAGCCAGACAGGGGGCTATAATTCACCCCTCCACTTT.

The chain uses TRBV6-5 and TRBJ1-6, with D uncertain. CDR1 MNHEY and CDR2 SVGAGI come from the germline V gene. This CDR3 is built from 14 residues. Trimming stripped 2 bases from V and 6 bases from J, with 8 bases between. The chain's CDR3 is CASSYRGVNSPLHF. The DNA of the CDR3 is TGTGCCAGCAGTTACCGGGGAGTTAATTCACCCCTCCACTTT.

V and J are TRBV18 and TRBJ2-1, with D tentatively TRBD2 (6 bases). Germline assignment: CDR1 KGHSH and CDR2 LQKENI. There are 17 residues in the CDR3. The V end was cut by 4 bases, the J end by 0 bases, with 16 bases between. The CDR3 nucleotides read TGTGCCAGCTCACGGGATCCGGCGGACTACTCCTACAATGAGCAGTTCTTC. Its protein product is CASSRDPADYSYNEQFF.

The chain links TRBV2 to TRBJ1-2; perhaps TRBD1 as D (6 bases). Trimming stripped 7 bases from V and 8 bases from J, with 26 bases between. Germline V CDR1 and CDR2: SNHLY, FYNNEI. The CDR3 runs 16 residues. The CDR3 sequence is CASTSSGQPTWEGYTF. CDR3 bases: TGTGCCAGCACTAGTAGTGGACAGCCGACGTGGGAAGGCTACACCTTC.

The rearrangement uses TRBV5-8 and TRBJ2-1; D not resolved. The germline V and J ends were trimmed by 7 bases and 8 bases, with 10 bases remaining between them. Germline assignment: CDR1 SGHTS and CDR2 YDEGEE. The length of the CDR3 is 11 residues. The chain's CDR3 is CASRVSDEQFF. In DNA form, the CDR3 reads TGTGCCAGCCGCGTTTCCGATGAGCAGTTCTTC.

The rearrangement uses TRBV12-3 or TRBV12-4 and TRBJ1-2, with TRBD1 matching over 8 bases. J was trimmed by 7 bases and V by 5 bases; bases with no gene match: 6. The CDR3 totals 13 residues. CDR3 in amino acids: CASSLSGGSGYTF. The CDR3 DNA is TGTGCCAGCAGTCTCTCAGGGGGCTCTGGCTACACCTTC.

This chain links TRBV6-2 or TRBV6-3 with TRBJ2-3; a possible D gene is TRBD1 (6 bases). CDR3 length: 16 amino acids. Germline V CDR1 and CDR2: MNHEY, SVGEGT. The V gene lost 2 bases and the J gene lost 2 bases, with 14 bases spanning the gap. The CDR3 is CASSYGPGTSTDTQYF. DNA for the CDR3: TGTGCCAGCAGTTACGGCCCTGGGACATCCACAGATACGCAGTATTTT.

In this sample, this clone turned up a few times. The chain has TRBV7-3 and TRBJ2-7, with TRBD1 identical over 7 bases. Germline V gene data show CDR1 as SGHTA and CDR2 as FQGTGA. CDR3 length equals 13 residues. Germline trimming cut 8 bases from V and 5 bases from J; bases unmatched to any gene: 9. The CDR3 nucleotides read TGTGCCAGCTCCCGGGACAGACTAAACGAGCAGTACTTC. Translation: CASSRDRLNEQYF. The variable domain in full, with the rest retrieved from reference TRBV7-3 and TRBJ2-7, is GAGVSQTPSNKVTEKGKYVELRCDPISGHTALYWYRQSLGQGPEFLIYFQGTGAADDSGLPNDRFFAVRPEGSVSTLKIQRTERGDSAVYLCASSRDRLNEQYFGPGTRLTVT.

V gene TRBV6-2 or TRBV6-3 combines with J gene TRBJ2-3; D is unclear. This CDR3 region has 14 residues. V was cut by 2 bases and J by 9 bases, with 15 bases left in between. Germline assignment: CDR1 MNHEY and CDR2 SVGEGT. The CDR3 is CASSYDSQYRTQYF. The CDR3 coding sequence is TGTGCCAGCAGTTACGATTCTCAATATCGGACGCAGTATTTT.

V is TRBV11-2 and J is TRBJ1-1; 10 bases fit TRBD1. V shed 4 bases and J 0 bases; nucleotides not matched to a gene: 5. Germline loops: CDR1 SGHAT, CDR2 FQNNGV. The CDR3 runs to 16 residues. CDR3 nucleotide sequence: TGTGCCAGCAGCTCCAGACAGGGGGCCGTGAACACTGAAGCTTTCTTT. The encoded protein is CASSSRQGAVNTEAFF.

The CDR3 loop reads CASSVRPVGKNIQYF. The CDR3 DNA sequence: TGTGCCAGCAGCGTCAGGCCGGTAGGAAAAAACATTCAGTACTTC. J is TRBJ2-4 and V is TRBV9; the D is unclear. Germline V gene lookup returns CDR1 SGDLS and CDR2 YYNGEE. The V end lost 2 bases, the J end lost 4 bases, and 13 bases lay between the germline ends. This CDR3 is built from 15 residues.

The V call is TRBV6-1, the J call TRBJ1-4; perhaps TRBD1 as D (6 bases). The germline V gene has CDR1 MNHNS and CDR2 SASEGT. This CDR3 region has 20 residues. Between the trimmed V and J ends, which lost 3 bases and 2 bases, there was a span of 25 bases. The CDR3 spells CASSDIWQGFHPSTNEKLFF. For the CDR3, the DNA is TGTGCCAGCAGTGATATCTGGCAGGGGTTCCACCCCTCGACTAATGAAAAACTGTTTTTT.

This sequence joins TRBV7-2 and TRBJ2-3; D is unresolved. The CDR3 has 13 residues. V lost 5 bases and J lost 6, with 12 bases in between. Germline V gene lookup returns CDR1 SGHTA and CDR2 FQGNSA. As DNA, the CDR3 is TGTGCCAGCAGCACTTCCACCAGGGATACGCAGTATTTT. This sequence encodes CASSTSTRDTQYF.

This clone was observed once. This rearrangement joins TRBV6-1 to TRBJ2-7; the D gene is possibly TRBD1 (6 bases). Germline loops: CDR1 MNHNS, CDR2 SASEGT. Trimming pared 3 bases from V and 5 bases from J, leaving 26 bases between. The length of the CDR3 is 18 residues. CDR3 sequence: CASSDHTSPQGMKNEQYF. The CDR3 coding sequence is TGTGCCAGCAGTGATCACACATCACCCCAGGGGATGAAGAACGAGCAGTACTTC.